This is a list of T cell receptor beta chains from one sample in a study of blood T cell repertoires in COVID-19. This table comes from immunoSEQ multiplex PCR, and its TCRdb copy is limited to in-frame clones, with some not included. The sample carries about 200,000 clones, under 90% recorded once. The sequenced sample was peripheral blood. These receptors all come from a person between 70 and 80 years old with COVID-19, enrolled during active disease. Both conserved end residues are part of each CDR3. D genes are given only for firm matches. Where a row states a size, it is once, few, many or the class of an expanded clone; other rows omit it.

TRBV14	-	TRBJ2-2	TRBD1	CASSQGQGSTGELFF	TGTGCCAGCAGCCAAGGACAGGGGTCCACCGGGGAGCTGTTTTTT
TRBV19	-	TRBJ2-1	TRBD1	CASSIADRSYNEQFF	TGTGCCAGTAGTATCGCGGACAGGTCCTACAATGAGCAGTTCTTC
TRBV7-6	-	TRBJ1-6	TRBD1	CASSPRQGDSPLHF	TGTGCCAGCAGCCCGCGACAGGGTGATTCACCCCTCCACTTT
TRBV5-1	-	TRBJ2-5	TRBD2	CASSLGGLAAQETQYF	TGCGCCAGCAGCTTGGGGGGACTAGCGGCTCAAGAGACCCAGTACTTC
TRBV11-2	-	TRBJ2-7	-	CASSLARISYEQYF	TGTGCCAGCAGCTTAGCCAGGATCTCCTACGAGCAGTACTTC
TRBV6-5	once	TRBJ1-1	-	CASSRGGTEAFF	TGTGCCAGCAGTAGAGGGGGCACTGAAGCTTTCTTT
TRBV28	-	TRBJ1-2	-	CASSVAGRRGYTF	TGTGCCAGCAGTGTGGCTGGGCGACGTGGCTACACCTTC
TRBV30	-	TRBJ2-1	TRBD2	CAWSPGTRVYNEQFF	TGTGCCTGGAGTCCCGGGACTAGGGTCTACAATGAGCAGTTCTTC
TRBV5-1	-	TRBJ2-7	TRBD1	CASSPRTGAYEQYF	TGCGCCAGCAGCCCAAGGACAGGGGCCTACGAGCAGTACTTC
TRBV7-2	-	TRBJ1-5	-	CASSLTIPVNQPQHF	TGTGCCAGCAGCCTAACCATACCCGTCAATCAGCCCCAGCATTTT
TRBV7-3	-	TRBJ2-1	TRBD2	CASSLMGEGADEQFF	TGTGCCAGCAGCTTAATGGGGGAGGGCGCCGATGAGCAGTTCTTC
TRBV27	-	TRBJ2-2	-	CASSPGAGELFF	TGTGCCAGCAGTCCGGGGGCCGGGGAGCTGTTTTTT
TRBV11-2	-	TRBJ1-5	TRBD1	CASSSGTGTHQPQHF	TGTGCCAGCAGCTCCGGGACAGGGACCCATCAGCCCCAGCATTTT
TRBV6-5	-	TRBJ2-7	-	CASSLLLGGDEQYF	TGTGCCAGCAGCCTCCTTCTAGGGGGGGACGAGCAGTACTTC
TRBV7-7	-	TRBJ2-1	-	CASSPLRAGMNEQFF	TGTGCCAGCAGCCCCCTCCGGGCAGGGATGAATGAGCAGTTCTTC
TRBV18	once	TRBJ1-2	-	CASKDSGSYGYTF	TGTGCCAGCAAGGACAGTGGGAGCTATGGCTACACCTTC
TRBV3-1/TRBV3-2	-	TRBJ2-5	TRBD1	CASSQVGAGQGFIQETQYF	TGTGCCAGCAGCCAAGTGGGAGCGGGACAGGGGTTCATCCAAGAGACCCAGTACTTC
TRBV30	-	TRBJ1-2	TRBD1	CAWNGGQGLAGYTF	TGTGCCTGGAATGGCGGACAGGGGCTGGCTGGCTACACCTTC
TRBV6-5	-	TRBJ1-6	TRBD1	CASSRDRDNSPLHF	TGTGCCAGCAGCCGGGACAGGGACAATTCACCCCTCCACTTT
TRBV11-2	few	TRBJ2-7	TRBD1	CASSRNRGPYEQYF	TGTGCCAGCAGTCGAAACAGGGGGCCCTACGAGCAGTACTTC
TRBV7-2	once	TRBJ2-5	-	CASSLMGRQETQYF	TGTGCCAGCAGCTTAATGGGCCGGCAAGAGACCCAGTACTTC
TRBV15	once	TRBJ2-7	-	CATSRERDRGLIAGAGYEQYF	TGTGCCACCAGCAGAGAGAGAGACAGGGGGCTTATAGCGGGAGCTGGTTACGAGCAGTACTTC
TRBV28	-	TRBJ1-1	TRBD1	CASDQQGLAAFF	TGTGCCAGCGACCAACAGGGGCTCGCAGCTTTCTTT
TRBV19	-	TRBJ1-6	-	CASSTQSSSPLHF	TGTGCCAGTAGTACACAGAGCTCTTCACCCCTCCACTTT
TRBV7-7	-	TRBJ2-2	TRBD1	CASSVKLIGTGHTGELFF	TGTGCCAGCAGTGTTAAGCTTATAGGGACAGGGCACACCGGGGAGCTGTTTTTT
TRBV7-9	-	TRBJ1-6	TRBD1	CASSAWPDRDGSPLHF	TGTGCCAGCAGCGCATGGCCAGACAGGGACGGATCACCCCTCCACTTT
TRBV3-1/TRBV3-2	-	TRBJ1-1	TRBD1	CASSQGINRGNTEAFF	TGTGCCAGCAGCCAGGGGATTAACAGGGGGAACACTGAAGCTTTCTTT
TRBV27	many	TRBJ1-2	-	CASSWGGGGAYGYTF	TGTGCCAGCAGTTGGGGTGGGGGGGGCGCTTATGGCTACACCTTC
TRBV28	-	TRBJ1-4	-	CASSLLEKLFF	TGTGCCAGCAGTTTGTTAGAGAAACTGTTTTTT
TRBV15	-	TRBJ2-3	-	CATSRQRARGSTDTQYF	TGTGCCACCAGCAGACAGCGGGCCCGGGGGAGCACAGATACGCAGTATTTT
TRBV12-3/TRBV12-4	-	TRBJ2-3	-	CASKPGTDTQYF	TGTGCCAGTAAACCGGGCACAGATACGCAGTATTTT
TRBV6-2/TRBV6-3	-	TRBJ1-2	-	CASSNQGFDGYTF	TGTGCCAGCAGCAATCAGGGGTTTGACGGCTACACCTTC
TRBV4-3	-	TRBJ2-5	TRBD2	CASSLTSGSGETQYF	TGCGCCAGCAGCCTCACTAGCGGGAGCGGTGAGACCCAGTACTTC
TRBV9	-	TRBJ1-6	TRBD1	CASSPGTGRGTPLHF	TGTGCCAGCAGCCCCGGGACAGGGAGAGGTACACCCCTCCACTTT
TRBV13	-	TRBJ1-2	-	CASSLAAGGGRSGYTF	TGTGCCAGCAGCTTAGCGGCTGGGGGGGGGCGCAGTGGCTACACCTTC
TRBV4-3	-	TRBJ1-2	TRBD1	CASSQRQGELYGYTF	TGCGCCAGCAGCCAACGACAGGGGGAGCTCTATGGCTACACCTTC
TRBV6-2/TRBV6-3	-	TRBJ2-2	-	CASSPNVGGRAGELFF	TGTGCCAGCAGCCCCAACGTAGGCGGGCGGGCCGGGGAGCTGTTTTTT
TRBV2	-	TRBJ1-6	TRBD1	CASSLGQVYNSPLHF	TGTGCCAGCAGTTTGGGACAGGTCTATAATTCACCCCTCCACTTT
TRBV29-1	-	TRBJ2-1	-	CSAATDLNEQFF	TGCAGCGCCGCGACTGACCTTAATGAGCAGTTCTTC
TRBV19	-	TRBJ1-1	-	CASMGRPEAFF	TGTGCCAGTATGGGGAGACCTGAAGCTTTCTTT
TRBV2	-	TRBJ2-1	-	CASSPSGQNPEQFF	TGTGCCAGCAGTCCGAGCGGGCAGAATCCTGAGCAGTTCTTC
TRBV11-2	-	TRBJ2-1	TRBD2	CASSLDKAGGPRQFF	TGTGCCAGCAGCTTAGATAAAGCGGGAGGGCCTCGGCAGTTCTTC
TRBV11-2	-	TRBJ2-7	TRBD2	CASSFPGTSRRF	TGTGCCAGCAGCTTCCCGGGGACTAGCAGAAGATTC
TRBV7-2	-	TRBJ1-5	-	CASSLGGFNNQPQHF	TGTGCCAGCAGCCTCGGGGGGTTTAACAATCAGCCCCAGCATTTT
TRBV27	-	TRBJ1-6	TRBD1	CASSEGTGNSPLHF	TGTGCCAGCAGTGAAGGGACAGGCAATTCACCCCTCCACTTT
TRBV5-6	-	TRBJ1-3	TRBD1	CASSGTGAWGNTIYF	TGTGCCAGCAGCGGCACAGGGGCCTGGGGAAACACCATATATTTT
TRBV28	-	TRBJ2-1	-	CASSLGLEQFF	TGTGCCAGCAGTTTGGGCCTTGAGCAGTTCTTC
TRBV18	-	TRBJ2-2	TRBD2	CASSLVAGANTGELFF	TGTGCCAGCTCACTGGTAGCGGGGGCGAACACCGGGGAGCTGTTTTTT
TRBV19	-	TRBJ2-1	TRBD2	CASSIDKTGLLRGSEQFF	TGTGCCAGTAGTATAGACAAAACGGGACTACTAAGAGGTTCGGAGCAGTTCTTC
TRBV5-1	-	TRBJ2-6	-	CASKPGPSRANVLTF	TGCGCCAGCAAGCCGGGTCCCTCTCGGGCCAACGTCCTGACTTTC
TRBV7-2	once	TRBJ1-5	-	CASSSRSVDEPQHF	TGTGCCAGCAGCTCCCGTTCGGTCGATGAGCCCCAGCATTTT
TRBV10-1	few	TRBJ2-1	TRBD2	CASSGRSEIRAGGYTPYNEQFF	TGCGCCAGCAGTGGAAGGTCAGAAATACGAGCGGGAGGTTACACTCCTTACAATGAGCAGTTCTTC
TRBV28	-	TRBJ2-3	TRBD1	CASRDREHISVDTQYF	TGTGCCAGCAGGGACAGGGAACATATAAGTGTAGATACGCAGTATTTT
TRBV10-3	-	TRBJ2-5	TRBD2	CASNREGRAETQYF	TGTGCCTCCAATCGGGAGGGAAGAGCTGAGACCCAGTACTTC
TRBV3-1/TRBV3-2	-	TRBJ2-1	-	CASSQTLGQTNTYNEQFF	TGTGCCAGCAGCCAAACCCTCGGACAGACTAATACCTACAATGAGCAGTTCTTC
TRBV6-5	-	TRBJ2-7	-	CASSYFGEGYEQYF	TGTGCCAGCAGTTACTTTGGAGAGGGTTACGAGCAGTACTTC
TRBV6-6	-	TRBJ2-7	TRBD1	CASSSPGTGGHEQYF	TGTGCCAGCAGTTCCCCCGGGACAGGGGGCCACGAGCAGTACTTC
TRBV7-9	-	TRBJ2-5	-	CASSLRRGNKETQYF	TGTGCCAGCAGCTTACGCCGGGGTAACAAGGAGACCCAGTACTTC
TRBV6-6	-	TRBJ1-1	TRBD1	CASSPGTGMNTEAFF	TGTGCCAGCAGTCCGGGGACAGGGATGAACACTGAAGCTTTCTTT
TRBV29-1	-	TRBJ2-1	-	CSVRESAGEQFF	TGCAGCGTTCGGGAGTCAGCTGGTGAGCAGTTCTTC